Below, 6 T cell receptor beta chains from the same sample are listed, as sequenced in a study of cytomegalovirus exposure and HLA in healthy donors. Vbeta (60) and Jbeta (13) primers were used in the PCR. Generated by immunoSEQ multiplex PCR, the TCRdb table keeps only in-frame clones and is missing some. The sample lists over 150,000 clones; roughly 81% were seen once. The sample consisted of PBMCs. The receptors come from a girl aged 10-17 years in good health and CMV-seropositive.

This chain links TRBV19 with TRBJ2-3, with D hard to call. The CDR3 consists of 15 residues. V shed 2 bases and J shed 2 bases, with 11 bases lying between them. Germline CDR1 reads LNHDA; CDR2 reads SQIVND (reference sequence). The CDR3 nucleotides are TGTGCCAGTAGTATAAATCGTCCTAACACAGATACGCAGTATTTT. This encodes CASSINRPNTDTQYF.

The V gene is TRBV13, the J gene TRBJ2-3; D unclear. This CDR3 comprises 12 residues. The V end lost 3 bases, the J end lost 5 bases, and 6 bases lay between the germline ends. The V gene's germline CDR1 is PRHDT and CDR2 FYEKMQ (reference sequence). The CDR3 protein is CASSFDLDTQYF. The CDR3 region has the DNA TGTGCCAGCAGCTTCGACTTAGATACGCAGTATTTT.

The CDR3 DNA reads TGTGCCAGCAGCTTACGGTCTGGAAACACCATATATTTT. Translated, it gives CASSLRSGNTIYF. This rearrangement joins TRBV7-9 to TRBJ1-3; D not resolved. Looked up from germline, CDR1 is SEHNR and CDR2 is FQNEAQ (reference sequence). V shed 2 bases and J shed 1 base, with 3 bases lying between them. The CDR3 extends over 13 amino acids.

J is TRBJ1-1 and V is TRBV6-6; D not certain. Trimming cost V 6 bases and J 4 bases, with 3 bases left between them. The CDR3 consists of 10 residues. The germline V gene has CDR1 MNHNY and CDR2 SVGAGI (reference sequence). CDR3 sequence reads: CASRSTEAFF. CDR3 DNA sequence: TGTGCCAGCAGGAGCACTGAAGCTTTCTTT.

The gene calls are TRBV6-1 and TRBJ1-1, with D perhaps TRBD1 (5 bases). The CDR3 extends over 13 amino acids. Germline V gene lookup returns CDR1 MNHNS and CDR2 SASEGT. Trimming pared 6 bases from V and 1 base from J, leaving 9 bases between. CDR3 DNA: TGTGCCAGCAGGGCTACAGGGAACACTGAAGCTTTCTTT. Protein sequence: CASRATGNTEAFF.

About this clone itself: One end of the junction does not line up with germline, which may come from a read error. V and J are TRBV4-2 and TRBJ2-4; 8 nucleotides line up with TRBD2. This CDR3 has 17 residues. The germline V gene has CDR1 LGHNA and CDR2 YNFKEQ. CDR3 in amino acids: CASSQEAGELAKNIRYF. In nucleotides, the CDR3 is TGTGCCAGCAGCCAAGAAGCGGGGGAGCTAGCCAAAAACATTCGGTACTTC.